A selection of T cell receptor beta chains follows, all from one sample in a study of blood T cell repertoires in COVID-19. Sequencing used immunoSEQ multiplex PCR; TCRdb keeps in-frame clones, though not all of them. The table shows over 150,000 clones, with about 88% occurring only once. Sample: PBMCs or T cells enriched from blood (not recorded which). The receptors were sampled from a woman aged 50 to 65 who had recovered from COVID-19. Each CDR3 is given with its conserved first and last residue. The D gene is left open where the match is weak. Size tells how often a clone was seen (once, few, many) or the class of an expanded clone, and some rows leave it out.

v_call	clone_size	d_call	j_call	cdr3_nt	cdr3_aa
TRBV11-2	NA	NA	TRBJ2-3	TGTGCCAGCAGCCCGGCGGGCCGGGGATTCACAGATACGCAGTATTTT	CASSPAGRGFTDTQYF
TRBV20-1	NA	NA	TRBJ1-2	TGCAGTGCTAGAATCAGATATGGCTACACCTTC	CSARIRYGYTF
TRBV23-1	NA	NA	TRBJ1-1	TGCGCCAGCATTGGAAGGGAGAGAGCTTTCTTT	CASIGRERAFF
TRBV24-1	NA	TRBD1	TRBJ1-6	TGTGCCACCAGTGACCTCACAGGGGGCGCCCCACATGGAAAAAACTCGTCCATAGTCCACTTT	CATSDLTGGAPHGKNSSIVHF
TRBV11-3	NA	TRBD2	TRBJ2-1	TGTGCCAGCAGCTCGGGACTAGCGGGAGTCAATGAGCAGTTCTTC	CASSSGLAGVNEQFF
TRBV6-2/TRBV6-3	NA	TRBD1	TRBJ2-7	TGTGCCAGCAGTCCCCTCCCGGGACAGGGGTACTCCTACGAGCAGTACTTC	CASSPLPGQGYSYEQYF
TRBV5-5	few	TRBD1	TRBJ2-7	TGTGCCAGCAGCTTCTCAGGGACAGGACCCTACGAGCAGTACTTC	CASSFSGTGPYEQYF
TRBV5-4	NA	TRBD1	TRBJ1-1	TGTGCCAGCAGACCGGGACAGCTGAACACTGAAGCTTTCTTT	CASRPGQLNTEAFF
TRBV3-1/TRBV3-2	NA	NA	TRBJ1-2	TGTGCCAGCAGCCAAGATAACCAGCGAACCTCCTATGGCTACACCTTC	CASSQDNQRTSYGYTF
TRBV7-2	once	NA	TRBJ1-6	TGTGCCAGCAGCCCCGCACAGGGTTATAATTCACCCCTCCACTTT	CASSPAQGYNSPLHF
TRBV28	NA	TRBD1	TRBJ1-5	TGTGCCAGCACCAGGACAGGGTTCGGCCAGCCCCAGCATTTT	CASTRTGFGQPQHF
TRBV18	NA	TRBD2	TRBJ2-5	TGTGCCAGCTCACCAAGCGGACTAGCGCCTCAAGAGACCCAGTACTTC	CASSPSGLAPQETQYF
TRBV18	NA	TRBD1	TRBJ2-2	TGTGCCAGCTCACCACAAGGACAGGGGGCCGGCGGGGAGCTGTTTTTT	CASSPQGQGAGGELFF
TRBV11-1	NA	NA	TRBJ1-1	TGTGCCAGCAGCCCCACCAACGGTGAAGCTTTCTTT	CASSPTNGEAFF